These 10 T cell receptor beta chains came from one sample sequenced in a study of glioma-infiltrating T cells. Using RNA template, CDR3s of TCR alpha and beta were amplified with iRepertoire arm-PCR. TCRdb reanalysed the multiplex PCR reads using MiXCR and keeps one entry per CDR3 protein. The repertoire has around 100,000 distinct CDR3 sequences, approximately 28% of them found once; the top ten carry about 40%. Sequencing was carried out using glioma tissue, nonneoplastic brain tissue, or PBMCs (not recorded which). The source is a human donor with low-grade glioma or glioblastoma, undergoing nonglioma brain surgery, or in good health (not recorded which).

This clonotype was seen at least ten times. The V and J genes are TRBV3-1 and TRBJ2-3; 8 bases are a match to TRBD2. Germline trimming cut 7 bases from V and 2 bases from J; bases unmatched to any gene: 17. Germline V lookup: CDR1 LGHDT, CDR2 YNNKEL (reference sequence). The CDR3 is 18 residues long. The CDR3 loop reads CASTSQLHSGGATDTQYF. In nucleotides, the CDR3 is TGTGCCAGCACCAGCCAACTACACAGCGGGGGCGCCACAGATACGCAGTATTTT.

In its sample, this clonotype was seen many times. The chain recombines TRBV3-1 with TRBJ2-3; 8 nucleotides agree with TRBD2. The CDR3 spans 16 residues. From germline, CDR1 is LGHDT and CDR2 YNNKEL (reference sequence). The J segment lost 4 bases and the V segment lost 0 bases, leaving 6 bases of the junction unmatched. DNA of the CDR3: TGTGCCAGCAGCCAAGAAGGCGGGGGGCCCCCAGATACGCAGTATTTT. Translating gives CASSQEGGGPPDTQYF.

As regards this clonotype: With a much larger clone just one base away, this may be a read error. Written as DNA, the CDR3 is TGTGCCAGCAGTTTGCGGGGGATCGGCTACACCTTC. It encodes CASSLRGIGYTF. The chain employs TRBV28 and TRBJ1-2; tentative D call: TRBD1 (5 bases). CDR1 and CDR2 from the germline V gene are MDHEN and SYDVKM. Trimming pared 3 bases from V and 8 bases from J, leaving 10 bases between. The CDR3 has 12 amino acids.

This clonotype has a handful of counts. This chain connects TRBV5-4 to TRBJ1-2; 8 bases are a match to TRBD1. Germline V gives CDR1 SGHNT, CDR2 YYREEE (reference sequence). V shed 5 bases and J 3 bases; nucleotides not matched to a gene: 3. The CDR3 extends over 13 amino acids. The CDR3 DNA follows: TGTGCCAGCAGAAAGACAGGGGACTATGGCTACACCTTC. Its protein is CASRKTGDYGYTF.

CDR3 sequence: CASTGGRGNQPQHF. CDR3 nucleotides: TGTGCCAGCACAGGGGGTAGGGGCAATCAGCCCCAGCATTTT. V usage is TRBV19 and J usage is TRBJ1-5; 8 positions agree with TRBD1. Germline V CDR1 and CDR2: LNHDA, SQIVND (reference sequence). The CDR3 sequence is 14 residues long. The V and J ends lost 9 bases and 2 bases, in that order; junction bases with no gene match: 6.

The V and J genes are TRBV4-1 and TRBJ2-3; 9 bases agree with TRBD1. Germline CDR1 reads MGHRA; CDR2 reads YSYEKL. The CDR3 runs to 15 residues. The junction had 4 bases not matched to a gene; V was cut back by 2 bases and J by 4 bases. CDR3 sequence (DNA): TGCGCCAGCAGCCAACGGGACAGGGACCCAGATACGCAGTATTTT. Translation gives CASSQRDRDPDTQYF.

Points on this clonotype: A much larger clone lies one base from this, so it may be a read error. The chain recombines TRBV28 with TRBJ2-1; D possibly corresponds to TRBD1 (5 bases). The CDR3 has 13 residues. The germline V and J ends were trimmed by 8 bases and 6 bases, with 14 bases remaining between them. CDR1 and CDR2 from the germline V gene are MDHEN and SYDVKM. The CDR3 loop reads CASEVGRFNEQFF. DNA for the CDR3: TGTGCCAGCGAAGTGGGGCGGTTCAATGAGCAGTTCTTC. The variable domain in full, completed from reference TRBV28 and TRBJ2-1, reads DVKVTQSSRYLVKRTGEKVFLECVQDMDHENMFWYRQDPGLGLRLIYFSYDVKMKEKGDIPEGYSVSREKKERFSLILESASTNQTSMYLCASEVGRFNEQFFGPGTRLTVL.

Notes on this clonotype: This may stem from a read error, because a much larger clone lies one nucleotide away. The rearrangement links TRBV24-1 to TRBJ2-2; unclear D gene. In germline, CDR1 is KGHDR, CDR2 SFDVKD. Trimming took 5 bases from V and 5 from J, leaving 20 bases between them. The CDR3 contains 17 residues. This CDR3 reads CATSGGSGRASTGELFF. CDR3 coding DNA: TGTGCCACCAGTGGAGGTTCCGGAAGGGCCTCGACCGGGGAGCTGTTTTTT.

This clonotype occurred many times. This rearrangement joins TRBV20-1 to TRBJ2-1; 8 bases align to TRBD1. The CDR3 covers 14 residues. Per germline, CDR1 DFQATT and CDR2 SNEGSKA (reference sequence). Trimming took 8 bases from V and 5 from J; bases not matched to a gene: 11. The CDR3 DNA reads as TGCAGTACCAGGGGGCCCATAAGGAACAATGAGCAGTTCTTC. It yields the protein CSTRGPIRNNEQFF.

A word on this clonotype: Being one base from a much bigger clone, this may be a read error. This chain uses TRBV6-5 with TRBJ1-1; D may be TRBD1 (5 bases). This CDR3 has 14 amino acids. V lost 2 bases and J lost 7, with 14 bases in between. The V gene's germline CDR1 is MNHEY and CDR2 SVGAGI. The CDR3 nucleotides read TGTGCCAGCAGTTACCAGACAGTGGAAGGTGAAGCTTTCTTT. It encodes CASSYQTVEGEAFF.